Below are 20 T cell receptor beta chains sequenced from a single sample in a study of cytotoxic CD8 clonotypes in ibrutinib-treated CLL. Data came from immunoSEQ multiplex PCR; TCRdb stores just in-frame clones and leaves some out. Of some 310,000 clones listed, more than 65% are singletons. The starting material was PBMCs, obtained before ibrutinib treatment. The receptors here all came from a human donor with chronic lymphocytic leukemia.

The J gene is TRBJ2-7, the V gene TRBV7-6; D may correspond to TRBD1 or TRBD2 (5 bases each). CDR3 length equals 15 residues. With 1 base removed from V and 0 bases from J, the gap between germline ends came to 10 bases. Germline V gene lookup returns CDR1 SGHVS and CDR2 FNYEAQ. The CDR3 DNA sequence: TGTGCCAGCAGCTTAGAGCCAGGGAGCTCCTACGAGCAGTACTTC. Protein sequence: CASSLEPGSSYEQYF.

The genes are TRBV9 and TRBJ2-2, with TRBD2 as a possible D gene (6 bases). In germline, CDR1 is SGDLS, CDR2 YYNGEE. The CDR3 length is 15 residues. V dropped 0 bases and J dropped 8 bases, with 14 bases sitting between them. CDR3 DNA sequence: TGTGCCAGCAGCGTAGAGGCTAGCGCGTATGGGGAGCTGTTTTTT. Translation gives CASSVEASAYGELFF.

The chain couples TRBV10-3 to TRBJ2-5; D is unresolved. The CDR3 extends over 14 amino acids. CDR1 is ENHRY, CDR2 SYGVKD, per germline. V lost 4 bases and J 4 bases, leaving 13 bases between the germline ends. The DNA for the CDR3 is TGTGCCATCAGTGGGCTACCGAACGGAGAGACCCAGTACTTC. This encodes CAISGLPNGETQYF.

The chain carries TRBV6-6 and TRBJ1-1; D is uncertain. Trimming took 7 bases from V and 4 from J, leaving 16 bases between them. CDR1 is MNHNY and CDR2 is SVGAGI in the germline V gene (reference sequence). This CDR3 region has 14 residues. CDR3 in amino acids: CASTKLWEGTEAFF. In DNA, the CDR3 is TGTGCCAGCACCAAACTCTGGGAGGGCACTGAAGCTTTCTTT.

This chain uses TRBV18 with TRBJ2-2; D may be TRBD2 (6 bases). The CDR3 consists of 14 residues. Germline CDR1 is KGHSH and CDR2 is LQKENI. Trimming shortened V by 8 bases and J by 0 bases, and 10 bases separated the two germline ends. CDR3 region: CASGGTANTGELFF. In nucleotides, the CDR3 is TGTGCCAGCGGAGGGACGGCGAACACCGGGGAGCTGTTTTTT.

This sequence joins TRBV5-8 and TRBJ2-5; TRBD1 might be the D (6 bases). The CDR3 runs 16 residues. V was cut by 4 bases and J by 5 bases, with 21 bases left in between. Germline values: CDR1 SGHTS, CDR2 YDEGEE. DNA for the CDR3: TGTGCCAGCAGCCCTCTGGGGGCAGTCGCAGGGGAGACCCAGTACTTC. It yields the protein CASSPLGAVAGETQYF. The variable domain in full, completed from reference TRBV5-8 and TRBJ2-5, reads EAGVTQSPTHLIKTRGQQATLRCSPISGHTSVYWYQQALGLGLQFLLWYDEGEERNRGNFPPRFSGRQFPNYSSELNVNALELEDSALYLCASSPLGAVAGETQYFGPGTRLLVL.

This chain joins TRBV29-1 and TRBJ2-5; 7 bases match TRBD2. CDR1 SQVTM and CDR2 ANQGSEA come from the germline V gene. Trimming cost V 3 bases and J 1 base; bases outside gene matches: 5. The CDR3 spans 14 residues. CDR3 bases: TGCAGCGTTGAGCCCGGGACTACCCAAGAGACCCAGTACTTC. Residues: CSVEPGTTQETQYF.

The chain links TRBV30 to TRBJ2-5; 7 bases are shared with TRBD1. Germline CDR1 and CDR2: GTSNPN and SVGIG (reference sequence). Losses at the gene ends were 1 base for V and 1 base for J; bases not matched to a gene: 9. This CDR3 has 16 amino acids. DNA for the CDR3: TGTGCCTGGAGTGACCTTTGGACAGGAACCCAAGAGACCCAGTACTTC. Residues: CAWSDLWTGTQETQYF. Full variable domain (missing parts from reference TRBV30 and TRBJ2-5): SQTIHQWPATLVQPVGSPLSLECTVEGTSNPNLYWYRQAAGRGLQLLFYSVGIGQISSEVPQNLSASRPQDRQFILSSKKLLLSDSGFYLCAWSDLWTGTQETQYFGPGTRLLVL.

The V call is TRBV6-1, the J call TRBJ1-2; D gene uncertain. The V end lost 0 bases, the J end lost 4 bases, and 12 bases lay between the germline ends. The CDR3 runs 15 residues. Germline V gene lookup returns CDR1 MNHNS and CDR2 SASEGT. The CDR3 DNA reads TGTGCCAGCAGTGAAGCGAGCCAGGCCTTCTATGGCTACACCTTC. This codes for CASSEASQAFYGYTF.

This rearrangement joins TRBV10-3 to TRBJ1-2, with 9 bases lining up with TRBD1. Trimming cost V 6 bases and J 10 bases; bases outside gene matches: 6. This CDR3 is 12 amino acids long. CDR1 is ENHRY and CDR2 is SYGVKD in the germline V gene. Here the CDR3 DNA reads TGTGCCATCAGAGAACGGGACAGGGCCTACACCTTC. Residues: CAIRERDRAYTF.

The CDR3 sequence is CASSPSPDLLGTQYF. CDR3 in DNA: TGTGCCAGCAGCCCTAGTCCGGACCTTCTGGGGACCCAGTACTTC. This chain links TRBV7-2 with TRBJ2-5; unclear D gene. The CDR3 totals 15 residues. Germline CDR1 is SGHTA and CDR2 is FQGNSA. Trimming took 5 bases from V and 7 from J, leaving 20 bases between them.

The chain uses TRBV28 and TRBJ2-3; weak D call: TRBD2 (6 bases). Germline V gene sequence: CDR1 MDHEN, CDR2 SYDVKM. The CDR3 has 17 residues. V was clipped by 5 bases and J by 5 bases, with 23 bases between them. For the CDR3, the DNA is TGTGCCAGCAGTACCGCCATCGGATTGCGGGATGTAGATACGCAGTATTTT. Its translation is CASSTAIGLRDVDTQYF.

This chain uses TRBV28 with TRBJ2-5; D possibly corresponds to TRBD1 (5 bases). The CDR3 is 14 residues long. Trimming removed 4 bases at V and 1 base at J, with 10 bases between. Germline V CDR1 and CDR2: MDHEN, SYDVKM. Written as DNA, the CDR3 is TGTGCCAGCAGTTCAGGACAAGCCCAAGAGACCCAGTACTTC. Protein product: CASSSGQAQETQYF.

A few counts support this clone. One junction end does not reproduce the germline sequence, and a read error may be involved. V is TRBV7-7 and J is TRBJ2-1; D tentatively fits TRBD1 or TRBD2 (5 bases each). The CDR3 length is 14 residues. In germline, CDR1 is SSHAT, CDR2 FNYEAQ (reference sequence). CDR3 DNA sequence: TGTGCTAGCAGCTTAGTAGGGACGCACGATGAGCAGTTCTTC. Its protein is CASSLVGTHDEQFF.

This chain connects TRBV4-1 to TRBJ1-5, with TRBD1 identical over 7 bases. The V segment lost 4 bases and the J segment 2 bases; nucleotides outside the gene matches: 14. CDR3 length: 18 residues. Germline CDR1 MGHRA, CDR2 YSYEKL. The CDR3 nucleotides read TGCGCCAGCAGCCCGATACCCCCCTCAGGGGGTGGCAATCAGCCCCAGCATTTT. It translates to CASSPIPPSGGGNQPQHF.

The chain carries TRBV6-5 and TRBJ1-1, with D perhaps TRBD1 (5 bases). Between the trimmed V and J ends, which lost 6 bases and 1 base, there was a span of 9 bases. The CDR3 consists of 13 residues. Germline V lookup: CDR1 MNHEY, CDR2 SVGAGI. CDR3 amino acids: CASRATGNTEAFF. The CDR3 bases are TGTGCCAGCAGAGCCACAGGGAACACTGAAGCTTTCTTT.

As DNA, the CDR3 is TGTGCCAGCAGTTTCGAGAACCAAGAGACCCAGTACTTC. Protein product: CASSFENQETQYF. This chain uses TRBV28 with TRBJ2-5; D is unresolved. V was shortened by 3 bases and J by 0 bases, with 5 bases between the two germline ends. The CDR3 totals 13 residues. Germline values: CDR1 MDHEN, CDR2 SYDVKM.

The chain uses TRBV10-3 and TRBJ2-5; 10 bases line up with TRBD2. The germline CDR1 and CDR2 sequences are ENHRY and SYGVKD. V was pared by 6 bases and J by 2 bases, with 9 bases of the junction left unmatched. This CDR3 has 16 amino acids. The CDR3 bases are TGTGCCATCAGGGACGTTGTAGCGGGAGGACAAGAGACCCAGTACTTC. This codes for CAIRDVVAGGQETQYF.

This clone came up once. The CDR3, as DNA: TGTGCCAGCAGCCAATCCCGGGACAGGAATAGCAATCAGCCCCAGCATTTT. Protein: CASSQSRDRNSNQPQHF. The gene calls are TRBV16 and TRBJ1-5; 8 nucleotides agree with TRBD1. The CDR3 runs 17 residues. Trimming took 0 bases from V and 0 from J; bases not matched to a gene: 4. Per germline, CDR1 KGHSY and CDR2 FQNENV.

The genes are TRBV11-2 and TRBJ1-2; D perhaps matches TRBD1 (5 bases). There are 14 residues in the CDR3. Trimming left V 3 bases short and J 2 bases short, with 10 bases between. Germline V gives CDR1 SGHAT, CDR2 FQNNGV. CDR3 DNA: TGTGCCAGCAGCTTGGTGGGGGGAAACTATGGCTACACCTTC. This codes for CASSLVGGNYGYTF.